Sequencing of this T cell receptor beta chain was carried out in a study of Graves' ophthalmopathy and Graves' hyperthyroidism. V gave up 6 bases and J gave up 0 bases, with 14 bases separating them. CDR1 is SNHLY, CDR2 FYNNEI, per germline. The CDR3 is 15 residues long. RNA transcripts provided the template for amplifying TCR beta CDR3 regions. The first-round RT-PCR employed HTBI primers together with the Qiagen OneStep RT-PCR kit. A multiplex PCR was then performed as the second round. TCRdb analysed the multiplex PCR reads with MiXCR anew, one entry per CDR3 protein. The table lists about 620,000 distinct CDR3 sequences, about 20% of them singletons. This clonotype showed up many times.

This TCR derives from a woman under 30 with stable Graves' hyperthyroidism. Some clones in this sample may be carry-over from other donors' samples. V gene TRBV2 combines with J gene TRBJ2-5; D remains ambiguous. The sequenced material came from peripheral blood. The CDR3 reads CASSLPKIYQETQYF. The CDR3 DNA is TGTGCCAGCAGCCTGCCTAAAATTTACCAAGAGACCCAGTACTTC.